This entry describes one TCR beta chain. The antigen remains undetermined. The authors built TCR beta libraries using iRepertoire HTBI primers and Arm-PCR of CDR3 regions. TCRdb reprocessed the multiplex PCR reads via MiXCR and lists one record per CDR3 protein. The table includes roughly 400,000 distinct CDR3 sequences, under 25% detected once. The V and J ends lost 2 bases and 4 bases, in that order; junction bases with no gene match: 2. Germline V gene data show CDR1 as SGDLS and CDR2 as YYNGEE. The length of the CDR3 is 15 residues. As for time point: persistent/refractory GD, antithyroid drugs over 5 years with positive TRAb. Scientists built the TCR library using RNA that was extracted from PBMCs. This specimen belongs to a study of regulatory T cells in long-lasting Graves disease. Overall study: Positive TSH receptor antibodies alongside over 5 years of antithyroid drugs were what marked Graves' disease as persistent. Study results and limitations: Newly diagnosed patients shared about a thousand public clonotypes; persistent patients shared 2,500 to 3,000.

This receptor was obtained from a female donor with Graves disease. The chain carries TRBV9 and TRBJ2-2; 10 nucleotides line up with TRBD1. Sequenced here: peripheral blood mononuclear cells (PBMCs), sampled when the disease was refractory, from a patient treated with antithyroid drugs. CDR3 amino acids: CASSVDRGLTGELFF. The CDR3 nucleotides are TGTGCCAGCAGCGTCGACAGGGGGCTCACCGGGGAGCTGTTTTTT.